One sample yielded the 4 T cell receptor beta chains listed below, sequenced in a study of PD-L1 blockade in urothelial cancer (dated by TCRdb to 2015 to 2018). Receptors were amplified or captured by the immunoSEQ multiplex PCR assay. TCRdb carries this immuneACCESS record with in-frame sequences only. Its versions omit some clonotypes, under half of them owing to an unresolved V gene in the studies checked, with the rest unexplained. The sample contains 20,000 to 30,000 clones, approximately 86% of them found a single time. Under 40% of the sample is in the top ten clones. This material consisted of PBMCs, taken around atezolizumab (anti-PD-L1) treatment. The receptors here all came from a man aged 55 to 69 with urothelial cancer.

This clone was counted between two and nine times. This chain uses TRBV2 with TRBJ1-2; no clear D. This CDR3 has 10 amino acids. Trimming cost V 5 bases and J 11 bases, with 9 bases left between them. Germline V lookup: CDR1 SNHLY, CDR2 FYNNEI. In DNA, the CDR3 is TGTGCCAGCAGTCAGACGGGATACACCTTC. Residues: CASSQTGYTF.

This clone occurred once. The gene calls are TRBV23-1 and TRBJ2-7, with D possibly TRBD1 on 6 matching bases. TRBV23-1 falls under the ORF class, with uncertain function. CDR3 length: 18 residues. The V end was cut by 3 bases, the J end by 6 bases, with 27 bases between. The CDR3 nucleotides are TGCGCCAGCAGTCATCCGCCCCGGGGCGCCGTTGGGGGCGGCGAGCAGTACTTC. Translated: CASSHPPRGAVGGGEQYF.

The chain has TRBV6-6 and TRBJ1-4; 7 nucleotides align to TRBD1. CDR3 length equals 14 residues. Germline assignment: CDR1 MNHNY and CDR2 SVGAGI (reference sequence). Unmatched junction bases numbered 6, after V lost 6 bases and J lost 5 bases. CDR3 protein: CASRPGTANEKLFF. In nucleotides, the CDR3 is TGTGCCAGCAGGCCAGGGACAGCAAATGAAAAACTGTTTTTT.

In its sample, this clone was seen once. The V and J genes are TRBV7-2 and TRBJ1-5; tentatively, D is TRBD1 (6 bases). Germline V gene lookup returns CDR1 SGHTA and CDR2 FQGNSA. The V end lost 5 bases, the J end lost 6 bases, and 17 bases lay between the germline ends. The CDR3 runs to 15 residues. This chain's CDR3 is CASSRVGGGGQPQHF. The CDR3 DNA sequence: TGTGCCAGCAGCCGAGTAGGCGGGGGCGGTCAGCCCCAGCATTTT.